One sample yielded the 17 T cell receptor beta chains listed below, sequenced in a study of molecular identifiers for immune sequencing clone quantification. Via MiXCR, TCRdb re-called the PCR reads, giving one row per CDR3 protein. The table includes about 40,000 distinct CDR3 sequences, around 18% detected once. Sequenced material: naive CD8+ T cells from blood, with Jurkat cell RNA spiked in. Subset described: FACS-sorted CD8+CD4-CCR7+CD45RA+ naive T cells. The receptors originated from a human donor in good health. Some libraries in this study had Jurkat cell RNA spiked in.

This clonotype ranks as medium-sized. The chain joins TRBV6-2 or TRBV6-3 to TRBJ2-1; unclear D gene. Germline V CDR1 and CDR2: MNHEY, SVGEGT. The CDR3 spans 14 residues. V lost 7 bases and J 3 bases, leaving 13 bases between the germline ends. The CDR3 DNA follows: TGTGCCAGCACCGATTCCGTCGTCTACAATGAGCAGTTCTTC. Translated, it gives CASTDSVVYNEQFF.

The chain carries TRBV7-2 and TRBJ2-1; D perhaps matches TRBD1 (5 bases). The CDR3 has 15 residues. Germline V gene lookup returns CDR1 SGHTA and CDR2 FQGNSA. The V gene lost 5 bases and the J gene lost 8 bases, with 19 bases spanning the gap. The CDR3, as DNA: TGTGCCAGCAGCCCCACCGCAGGGTTCCAGGATGAGCAGTTCTTC. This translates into CASSPTAGFQDEQFF.

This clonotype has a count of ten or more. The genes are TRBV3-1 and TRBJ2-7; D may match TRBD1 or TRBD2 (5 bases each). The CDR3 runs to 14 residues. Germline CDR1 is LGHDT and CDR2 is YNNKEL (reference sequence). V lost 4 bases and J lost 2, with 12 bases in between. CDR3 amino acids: CASSPRDGPYEQYF. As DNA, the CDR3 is TGTGCCAGCAGCCCCCGGGACGGACCCTACGAGCAGTACTTC.

This CDR3 is CASSVWAGQDTQYF. The CDR3 DNA sequence: TGTGCCAGCAGCGTATGGGCGGGCCAAGATACGCAGTATTTT. The chain is built from TRBV9 and TRBJ2-3, with a tentative D call TRBD2 (5 bases). V was shortened by 1 base and J by 5 bases, with 11 bases between the two germline ends. CDR1 is SGDLS, CDR2 YYNGEE, per germline. The CDR3 contains 14 residues.

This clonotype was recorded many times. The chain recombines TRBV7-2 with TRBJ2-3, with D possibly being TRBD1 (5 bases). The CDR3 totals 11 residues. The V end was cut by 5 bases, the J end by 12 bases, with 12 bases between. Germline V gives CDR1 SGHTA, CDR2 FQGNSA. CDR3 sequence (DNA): TGTGCCAGCAGCCGACCTGACAGACAGTATTTT. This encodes CASSRPDRQYF.

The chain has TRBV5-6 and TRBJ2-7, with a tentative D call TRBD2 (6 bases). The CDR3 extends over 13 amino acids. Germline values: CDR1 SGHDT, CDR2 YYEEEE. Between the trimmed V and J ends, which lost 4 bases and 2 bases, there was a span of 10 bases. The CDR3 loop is CASSPGGTYEQYF. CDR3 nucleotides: TGTGCCAGCAGCCCCGGCGGGACCTACGAGCAGTACTTC.

The chain's CDR3 is CASRSGTSGGNEQFF. The CDR3 DNA reads as TGTGCCAGCAGATCCGGGACTAGCGGAGGCAATGAGCAGTTCTTC. This chain uses TRBV7-8 with TRBJ2-1; 11 bases align to TRBD2. The CDR3 spans 15 residues. V shed 6 bases and J 6 bases; nucleotides not matched to a gene: 7. CDR1 is SGHVS, CDR2 FQNEAQ, per germline.

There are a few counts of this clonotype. In nucleotides, the CDR3 is TGCGCCAGCAGCCAAGCCCTTTTCGTACTAGCGGGCTCCTACAATGAGCAGTTCTTC. It yields the protein CASSQALFVLAGSYNEQFF. The rearrangement uses TRBV4-3 and TRBJ2-1; 9 bases map to TRBD2. CDR3 length: 19 residues. Germline CDR1 LGHNA, CDR2 YSLEER. V was pared by 1 base and J by 0 bases, with 10 bases of the junction left unmatched.

CDR3 in amino acids: CSATREGGYGYTF. The DNA for the CDR3 is TGCAGTGCTACCCGGGAGGGTGGCTATGGCTACACCTTC. The chain links TRBV20-1 to TRBJ1-2; D remains unclear. This CDR3 is 13 amino acids long. CDR1 and CDR2 (germline): DFQATT, SNEGSKA (reference sequence). V was clipped by 4 bases and J by 4 bases, with 13 bases between them.

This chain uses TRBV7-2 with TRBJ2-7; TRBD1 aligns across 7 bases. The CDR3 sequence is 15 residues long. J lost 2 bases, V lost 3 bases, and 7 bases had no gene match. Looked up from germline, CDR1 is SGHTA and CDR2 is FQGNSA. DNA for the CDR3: TGTGCCAGCAGCTTCCGGGACAGTCTACCCTACGAGCAGTACTTC. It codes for CASSFRDSLPYEQYF.

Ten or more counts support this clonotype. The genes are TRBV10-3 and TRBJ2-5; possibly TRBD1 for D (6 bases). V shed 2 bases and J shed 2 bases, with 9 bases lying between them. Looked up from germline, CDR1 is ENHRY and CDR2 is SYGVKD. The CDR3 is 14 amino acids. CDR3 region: CAISEVQGQETQYF. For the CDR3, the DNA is TGTGCCATCAGTGAGGTTCAGGGGCAAGAGACCCAGTACTTC.

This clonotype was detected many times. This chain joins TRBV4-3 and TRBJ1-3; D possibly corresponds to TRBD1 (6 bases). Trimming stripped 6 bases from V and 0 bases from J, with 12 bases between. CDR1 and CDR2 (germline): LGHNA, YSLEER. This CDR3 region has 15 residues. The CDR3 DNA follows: TGCGCCAGCAGTCGCGGACAGCCCTCTGGAAACACCATATATTTT. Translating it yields CASSRGQPSGNTIYF.

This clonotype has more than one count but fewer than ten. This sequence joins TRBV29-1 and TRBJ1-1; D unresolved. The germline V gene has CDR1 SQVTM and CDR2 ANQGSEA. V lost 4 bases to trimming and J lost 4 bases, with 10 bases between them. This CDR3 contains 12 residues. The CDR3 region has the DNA TGCAGCGTTGTTTCACCGAGCACTGAAGCTTTCTTT. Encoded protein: CSVVSPSTEAFF.

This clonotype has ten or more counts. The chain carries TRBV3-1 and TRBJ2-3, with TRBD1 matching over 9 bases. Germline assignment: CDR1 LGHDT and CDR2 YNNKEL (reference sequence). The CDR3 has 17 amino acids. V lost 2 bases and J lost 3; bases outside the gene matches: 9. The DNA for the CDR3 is TGTGCCAGCAGCCAATTCGGGACAGGGAGAAAGACAGATACGCAGTATTTT. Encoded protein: CASSQFGTGRKTDTQYF.

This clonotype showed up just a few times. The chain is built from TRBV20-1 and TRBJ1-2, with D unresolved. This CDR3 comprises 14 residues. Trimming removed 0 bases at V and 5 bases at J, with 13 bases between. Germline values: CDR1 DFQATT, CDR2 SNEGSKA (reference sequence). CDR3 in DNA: TGCAGTGCTAGAGATATTGGGATGGGTTATGGCTACACCTTC. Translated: CSARDIGMGYGYTF.

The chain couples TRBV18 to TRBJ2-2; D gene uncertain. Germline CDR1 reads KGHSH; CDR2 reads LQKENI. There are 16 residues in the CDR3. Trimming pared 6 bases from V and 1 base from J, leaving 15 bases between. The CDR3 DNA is TGTGCCAGCTCGACGGTCGAACCGGAGAACACCGGGGAGCTGTTTTTT. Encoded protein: CASSTVEPENTGELFF.

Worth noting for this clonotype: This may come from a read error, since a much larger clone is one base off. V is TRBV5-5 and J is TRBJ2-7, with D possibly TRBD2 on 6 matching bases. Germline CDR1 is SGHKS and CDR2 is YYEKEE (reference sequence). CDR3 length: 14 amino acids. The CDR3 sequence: CASSLVGEAYEQSF. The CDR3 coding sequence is TGTGCCAGCAGCTTGGTCGGGGAGGCCTACGAGCAGTCCTTC.